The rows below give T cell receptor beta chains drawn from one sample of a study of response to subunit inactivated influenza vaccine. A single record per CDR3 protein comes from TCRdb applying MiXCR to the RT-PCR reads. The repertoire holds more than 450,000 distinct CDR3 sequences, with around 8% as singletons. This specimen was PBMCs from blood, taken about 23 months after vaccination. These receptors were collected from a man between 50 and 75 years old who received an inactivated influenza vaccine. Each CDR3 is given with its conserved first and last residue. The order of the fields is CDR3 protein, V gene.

CASIRLAGGYPRPQYF TRBV6-1
CASSLGQLNQNSPLHF TRBV5-5
CASSLAQVSDTQYF TRBV5-1
CASSGGSGRVVYNEQFF TRBV7-9
CASSITQGGYNEQFF TRBV19
CSARASHQPQHF TRBV20-1
CASSLALNEQFF TRBV7-2
CSARDLGGATDTQYF TRBV20-1
CASSSQGSGELFF TRBV6-2/TRBV6-3
CASSTKQGNTEAFF TRBV18
CASSLERKTYEQYF TRBV27
CASSYSQGSTDTQYF TRBV6-5
CASSRRAGTGSSYEQYF TRBV4-1
CASSQRNADTGELFF TRBV3-1
CASKSTDTQYF TRBV5-6
CASSQSTGRGATEAFF TRBV3-1
CAISEEGGLTGELFF TRBV10-3
CASFGFGGGTYNEQFF TRBV6-2/TRBV6-3
CASSLGGLWTGELFF TRBV7-2
CASSLASLGYTEAFF TRBV7-8
CASSQNVQAPGAFF TRBV14
CASSLEGPGGSPLHF TRBV5-1
CSVRTAGGYEQYF TRBV29-1
CASSMGPNSGANVLTF TRBV5-6
CASSLLGLEAFF TRBV7-9
CASSRDNPYYTYNEQFF TRBV25-1
CASSNRATYEQYF TRBV11-2